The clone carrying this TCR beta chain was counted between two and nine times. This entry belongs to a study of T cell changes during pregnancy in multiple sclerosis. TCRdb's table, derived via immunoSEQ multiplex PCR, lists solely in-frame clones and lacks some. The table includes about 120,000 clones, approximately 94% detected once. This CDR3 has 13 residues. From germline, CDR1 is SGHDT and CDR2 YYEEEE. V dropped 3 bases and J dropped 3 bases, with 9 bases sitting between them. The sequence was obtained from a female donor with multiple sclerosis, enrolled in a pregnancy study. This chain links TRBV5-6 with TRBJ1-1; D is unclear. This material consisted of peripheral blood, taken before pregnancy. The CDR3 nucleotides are TGTGCCAGCAGCTGGTGGCGGGACACTGAAGCTTTCTTT. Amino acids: CASSWWRDTEAFF.